Listed here are 13 T cell receptor beta chains from one sample, sequenced in a study of T cells in Graves' hyperthyroidism and ophthalmopathy. The CDR3 regions of TCR beta were amplified from RNA transcripts. The HTBI primer set was used in a first-round RT-PCR of the TCR CDR3. Each CDR3 protein gets one entry after TCRdb re-called the multiplex PCR reads with MiXCR. The table includes 460,000 or so distinct CDR3 sequences, approximately 15% detected once. Sequenced input: blood. These receptors were obtained from a woman under 30 with Graves' hyperthyroidism.

This clonotype was recorded many times. V usage is TRBV11-2 and J usage is TRBJ2-3; 14 bases are a match to TRBD2. Germline CDR1 and CDR2: SGHAT and FQNNGV. Germline trimming cut 3 bases from V and 5 bases from J; bases unmatched to any gene: 7. The CDR3 is 17 amino acids. The CDR3 protein is CASSFRAGTSGRDTQYF. CDR3 nucleotide sequence: TGTGCCAGCAGCTTCAGGGCGGGGACTAGCGGGAGAGATACGCAGTATTTT. The full variable domain, completed using reference TRBV11-2 and TRBJ2-3, is EAGVAQSPRYKIIEKRQSVAFWCNPISGHATLYWYQQILGQGPKLLIQFQNNGVVDDSQLPKDRFSAERLKGVDSTLKIQPAKLEDSAVYLCASSFRAGTSGRDTQYFGPGTRLTVL.

In this sample, this clonotype turned up many times. The chain recombines TRBV18 with TRBJ2-1; no firm D call. V lost 0 bases and J 6 bases, leaving 15 bases between the germline ends. From germline, CDR1 is KGHSH and CDR2 LQKENI. CDR3 length equals 16 residues. CDR3 DNA: TGTGCCAGCTCACCACCGGAAAAGACCTCCGGCAATGAGCAGTTCTTC. This encodes CASSPPEKTSGNEQFF.

This clonotype has only a few counts. This chain joins TRBV11-3 and TRBJ2-7; D is ambiguous. Germline assignment: CDR1 SGHNT and CDR2 YENEEA. This CDR3 region has 15 residues. V lost 1 base and J 0 bases, leaving 10 bases between the germline ends. The CDR3 loop is CASSLGHANSYEQYF. The CDR3, as DNA: TGTGCCAGCAGCTTAGGGCACGCCAACTCCTACGAGCAGTACTTC.

This clonotype was observed at least ten times. The chain joins TRBV20-1 to TRBJ1-1; tentatively, D is TRBD1 (6 bases). CDR3 size: 13 residues. Per the germline V gene, CDR1 is DFQATT and CDR2 is SNEGSKA (reference sequence). The ends were cut back, 6 bases at V and 1 base at J, with 12 bases in the middle. CDR3: CSAFGQRNTEAFF. In DNA form, the CDR3 reads TGCAGTGCCTTCGGACAGAGGAACACTGAAGCTTTCTTT.

This clonotype was seen many times. This chain connects TRBV7-2 to TRBJ1-5; D is undetermined. The CDR3 sequence is 15 residues long. Trimming took 0 bases from V and 3 from J, leaving 9 bases between them. Germline CDR1 SGHTA, CDR2 FQGNSA. Here the CDR3 reads CASSLAGGFNQPQHF. CDR3 coding DNA: TGTGCCAGCAGCTTAGCAGGAGGATTCAATCAGCCCCAGCATTTT.

This chain connects TRBV11-2 to TRBJ2-3; 12 bases align to TRBD2. Trimming at V came to 5 bases and at J to 2 bases, leaving 5 bases not matched to a gene. Germline lookup yields CDR1 SGHAT and CDR2 FQNNGV. The CDR3 is 16 residues long. CDR3 nucleotide sequence: TGTGCCAGCAGCCCGACTAGCGGGGGTCTCACAGATACGCAGTATTTT. Amino acids: CASSPTSGGLTDTQYF.

This sequence joins TRBV30 and TRBJ2-3, with 9 bases matching TRBD1. The CDR3 is 13 residues long. Germline CDR1 is GTSNPN and CDR2 is SVGIG (reference sequence). The CDR3 DNA is TGTGCGGGAACAGGGGGCACGACAGATACGCAGTATTTT. Protein: CAGTGGTTDTQYF. Based on the CDR3 plus reference TRBV30 and TRBJ2-3, the full variable domain is SQTIHQWPATLVQPVGSPLSLECTVEGTSNPNLYWYRQAAGRGLQLLFYSVGIGQISSEVPQNLSASRPQDRQFILSSKKLLLSDSGFYLCAGTGGTTDTQYFGPGTRLTVL.

The table lists this clonotype with many counts. This chain joins TRBV10-3 and TRBJ2-1; either TRBD1 or TRBD2 may supply D (5 bases each). CDR1 and CDR2 from the germline V gene are ENHRY and SYGVKD. The CDR3 contains 13 residues. Trimming pared 6 bases from V and 7 bases from J, leaving 13 bases between. CDR3 residues: CAISPGAENEQFF. In DNA form, the CDR3 reads TGTGCCATCAGCCCCGGGGCAGAGAATGAGCAGTTCTTC.

This clonotype came up a few times. This chain uses TRBV7-3 with TRBJ2-1; 7 nucleotides agree with TRBD2. Germline values: CDR1 SGHTA, CDR2 FQGTGA. This CDR3 has 15 residues. Trimming cost V 0 bases and J 8 bases; bases outside gene matches: 7. The chain's CDR3 is CASSLTGGGRYEQFF. The CDR3 DNA is TGTGCCAGCAGCTTAACGGGAGGCGGGAGATATGAGCAGTTCTTC.

This clonotype came up a few times. The chain is built from TRBV4-1 and TRBJ1-6; D gene unclear. This CDR3 is 19 amino acids long. Trimming shortened V by 3 bases and J by 4 bases, and 22 bases separated the two germline ends. The germline V gene has CDR1 MGHRA and CDR2 YSYEKL. The CDR3, as DNA: TGCGCCAGCAGCCACTGGAAATCGCAATTGGACCCTTATAATTCACCCCTCCACTTT. Its protein is CASSHWKSQLDPYNSPLHF.

This chain connects TRBV12-3 or TRBV12-4 to TRBJ1-2; D is unresolved. V lost 3 bases to trimming and J lost 4 bases, with 12 bases between them. The CDR3 length is 14 residues. The CDR3 protein is CASSFAAGSYGYTF. The CDR3 bases are TGTGCCAGCAGTTTCGCGGCAGGATCCTATGGCTACACCTTC.

The chain carries TRBV5-6 and TRBJ2-7; D might be TRBD2 (6 bases). Germline lookup yields CDR1 SGHDT and CDR2 YYEEEE. V lost 4 bases and J 3 bases, leaving 14 bases between the germline ends. The CDR3 sequence is 14 residues long. As DNA, the CDR3 is TGTGCCAGCAGCCCGGGACTGGACCACTACGAGCAGTACTTC. It codes for CASSPGLDHYEQYF.

A few counts support this clonotype. The chain couples TRBV24-1 to TRBJ2-1, with 7 nucleotides matching TRBD1. Germline V gives CDR1 KGHDR, CDR2 SFDVKD. The V segment lost 9 bases and the J segment 7 bases; nucleotides outside the gene matches: 8. CDR3 length equals 13 residues. In DNA, the CDR3 is TGTGCCACCCGGGACAGCGCTAAGAATGAGCAGTTCTTC. Its translation: CATRDSAKNEQFF.